Here is one T cell receptor (beta chain) with its context. This sample is part of a study of T cell responses to AZD1222 COVID-19 vaccine. Repertoires were generated with immunoSEQ multiplex PCR, while TCRdb's copy carries only in-frame clones and drops some. Among approximately 180,000 clones listed, 75% to 95% were seen once. The CDR3 contains 10 residues. CDR1 and CDR2 from the germline V gene are LNHDA and SQIVND (reference sequence). Between the trimmed V and J ends, which lost 9 bases and 2 bases, there was a span of 4 bases. This material consisted of peripheral blood, taken on day 0 of AZD1222 vaccination. The genes are TRBV19 and TRBJ1-1; no clear D. This receptor was obtained from an adult in good health. CDR3 sequence: CASKNTEAFF. DNA of the CDR3: TGTGCCAGCAAAAACACTGAAGCTTTCTTT.